Each of the 6 T cell receptor beta chains below was sequenced from the same sample in a study of T-cell reconstitution after alpha-beta-depleted transplantation in children (dated by TCRdb to 2016 to 2017). Library preparation used PCR. Sequenced using an Illumina HiSeq 2500. TCR libraries were prepared with molecular barcoding, using unique molecular identifiers to normalize TCRbeta repertoire quantification. TCRdb reprocessed the public reads (quality trimming at Q25 with fastp, clone calling with MiXCR) and kept in-frame beta chains. Rows with one shared CDR3 protein collapse into an entry with the most common genes and DNA. This sample lists under 250,000 distinct CDR3 sequences; approximately 15% were detected once. The leading ten clones occupy 35% to 50% of the sample. This specimen's treatment or condition label, interpreted: allogeneic hematopoietic cell transplantation with graft depleted of TCRalphabeta T cells and CD19 B cells.

The material was PBMCs, mostly from graft donor cells, obtained 360 days after TCRalphabeta/CD19-depleted stem cell transplant. Source of these receptors: a male patient between 2 and 9 years old who had a stem cell transplant for acute lymphoblastic leukemia, so the T cells may come from the graft donor.

The rearrangement links TRBV2 to TRBJ2-7; D is unresolved. Germline CDR1 and CDR2: SNHLY and FYNNEI. Trimming shortened V by 11 bases and J by 1 base, and 9 bases separated the two germline ends. The CDR3 covers 11 residues. The CDR3 region is CACKESYEQYF. The CDR3 region has the DNA TGTGCCTGCAAAGAGTCCTACGAGCAGTACTTC.

This clonotype was counted between two and nine times. The rearrangement joins TRBV20-1 to TRBJ2-2; TRBD1 aligns across 12 bases. From germline, CDR1 is DFQATT and CDR2 SNEGSKA (reference sequence). There are 14 residues in the CDR3. Unmatched junction bases numbered 5, after V lost 6 bases and J lost 6 bases. The CDR3 nucleotides are TGCAGTGCCCCCGGGACAGGGGGCTCCGGGGAGCTGTTTTTT. Protein product: CSAPGTGGSGELFF.

This clonotype was detected a few times. The rearrangement joins TRBV5-1 to TRBJ1-6, with 10 positions matching TRBD1. Germline CDR1 and CDR2: SGHRS and YFSETQ. The junction had 11 bases not matched to a gene; V was cut back by 4 bases and J by 10 bases. The CDR3 covers 16 residues. Here the CDR3 reads CASSSRTGGDWSPLHF. The CDR3 region has the DNA TGCGCCAGCAGCAGTCGGACAGGGGGGGATTGGTCACCCCTCCACTTT.

This clonotype occurred a few times. Germline is not matched at one junction end, which may reflect a read error. The chain carries TRBV5-1 and TRBJ2-1; 9 bases agree with TRBD2. This CDR3 comprises 19 residues. Germline loops: CDR1 SGHRS, CDR2 YFSETQ. CDR3: CASRLGLSGGLSSYNEQFF. DNA of the CDR3: TGCGCCAGCAGATTGGGGCTTAGCGGGGGCCTTAGCTCCTACAATGAGCAGTTCTTC.

The chain couples TRBV3-1 to TRBJ2-2, with TRBD2 matching over 10 bases. The V gene's germline CDR1 is LGHDT and CDR2 YNNKEL (reference sequence). This CDR3 has 15 amino acids. V lost 6 bases to trimming and J lost 6 bases; unmatched junction nucleotides: 7. CDR3 bases: TGTGCCAGCAGTCCTACTAGCGGGGTGGCCGGGGAGCTGTTTTTT. It specifies CASSPTSGVAGELFF.

A few counts support this clonotype. The chain carries TRBV7-2 and TRBJ2-2; 7 bases match TRBD1. Trimming took 2 bases from V and 0 from J; bases not matched to a gene: 3. The CDR3 consists of 16 residues. Germline lookup yields CDR1 SGHTA and CDR2 FQGNSA. This CDR3 reads CASSLLGTANTGELFF. CDR3 DNA: TGTGCCAGCAGCTTATTAGGGACAGCGAACACCGGGGAGCTGTTTTTT.